Detailed here is one T cell receptor beta chain. Germline values: CDR1 SGHTA, CDR2 FQGNSA. CDR3 length: 14 amino acids. The germline V and J ends were trimmed by 2 bases and 2 bases, with 9 bases remaining between them. The data were taken from a study of blood T cell repertoires in COVID-19. As for the study in general: Nucleic acid was either cDNA or gDNA, and it came from T cells, B-cell-depleted T cells, or PBMCs.

TCRdb's copy holds only in-frame clones and misses some; the assay was immunoSEQ multiplex PCR. The sample contains fewer than 350,000 clones, approximately 91% of which appear only once. This TCR derives from a woman aged 40-49 years with acute COVID-19. The gene calls are TRBV7-2 and TRBJ1-2; no clear D gene. Sequenced: PBMCs or T cells enriched from blood (not recorded which). This CDR3 is CASSLSQANYGYTF. The CDR3 DNA follows: TGTGCCAGCAGCTTAAGTCAGGCCAACTATGGCTACACCTTC.